This TCR beta chain was captured by sequencing in a study of PD-L1 blockade in urothelial cancer. Notes on this clone: The antigen is unknown.

TCRdb's table, derived via immunoSEQ multiplex PCR, lists solely in-frame clones and lacks some. The sample lists tens of thousands of clones, roughly 80% occurring once. CDR1 is KGHSH and CDR2 is LQKENI in the germline V gene. The germline V and J ends were trimmed by 6 bases and 3 bases, with 11 bases remaining between them. The CDR3 contains 14 residues. Pretreatment sampling and on-treatment sampling together yielded between 1 and 8 samples for each patient. General study points: More expansion of tumor-associated blood clones, seen at 3 weeks, marked durable-benefit patients.

This chain connects TRBV18 to TRBJ2-2, with D possibly matching TRBD1 (7 bases). This material consisted of PBMCs, taken around atezolizumab (anti-PD-L1) treatment. The receptor was isolated from a man between 65 and 85 years old with urothelial cancer. CDR3: CASSRGTDTGELFF. The DNA of the CDR3 is TGTGCCAGCTCCCGGGGGACAGACACCGGGGAGCTGTTTTTT.